Each of the 22 T cell receptor beta chains below was sequenced from the same sample in a study of CD8+CD57+ T cells in acquired aplastic anemia. The template used for profiling TCR beta VDJ and CDR3 was genomic DNA. MiXCR, applied by TCRdb to the reads, yields one record per CDR3 protein. Among around 170,000 distinct CDR3 sequences listed, more than 45% were seen once. Patients sequenced had flow cytometry evidence of CD8+CD57+ cell expansion. The sample comprised sorted CD4+, CD8+, or CD8+CD57+ T cells (not recorded which) from PBMCs. These receptors were obtained from a human donor with aplastic anemia.

This sequence joins TRBV9 and TRBJ2-2, with D perhaps TRBD1 or TRBD2 (5 bases each). The CDR3 sequence is 17 residues long. Germline CDR1 and CDR2: SGDLS and YYNGEE. V was trimmed by 4 bases and J by 0 bases, leaving 16 bases between them. CDR3 loop: CASSTLVGDANTGELFF. As DNA, the CDR3 is TGTGCCAGCAGCACATTAGTGGGGGACGCGAACACCGGGGAGCTGTTTTTT. The complete variable domain, with remaining parts taken from reference TRBV9 and TRBJ2-2, reads DSGVTQTPKHLITATGQRVTLRCSPRSGDLSVYWYQQSLDQGLQFLIQYYNGEERAKGNILERFSAQQFPDLHSELNLSSLELGDSALYFCASSTLVGDANTGELFFGEGSRLTVL.

As regards this clonotype: The junction departs from the called germline gene at one end, perhaps through a read error. The chain combines TRBV25-1 with TRBJ1-4; 9 bases agree with TRBD1. CDR3 length equals 16 residues. Germline values: CDR1 MGHDK, CDR2 SYGVNS. In nucleotides, the CDR3 is TGTGCCAGCAGTGATCTTCGACAGGGGGATAATGAAAAACTGATTTTT. Residues: CASSDLRQGDNEKLIF.

This clonotype appeared a few times. This rearrangement joins TRBV7-7 to TRBJ1-1; perhaps TRBD1 as D (5 bases). Germline-derived CDR1 and CDR2 are SSHAT and FNYEAQ (reference sequence). Trimming pared 5 bases from V and 1 base from J, leaving 8 bases between. The CDR3 length is 13 residues. The CDR3 sequence is CASSPGTNTEAFF. The CDR3 DNA follows: TGTGCCAGCAGCCCCGGGACGAACACTGAAGCTTTCTTT.

V and J are TRBV10-2 and TRBJ2-5, with TRBD2 matching 7 bases. Germline assignment: CDR1 WSHSY and CDR2 SAAADI. This CDR3 is 12 amino acids long. The V segment lost 6 bases and the J segment 5 bases; nucleotides outside the gene matches: 3. In DNA form, the CDR3 reads TGCGCCAGCAGAGGACTAGAGGAGACCCAGTACTTC. Amino acid sequence: CASRGLEETQYF.

This clonotype was observed many times. This chain links TRBV4-3 with TRBJ2-3; 9 nucleotides line up with TRBD2. Germline CDR1 is LGHNA and CDR2 is YSLEER. This CDR3 spans 16 amino acids. The V and J ends lost 3 bases and 5 bases, in that order; junction bases with no gene match: 9. CDR3 sequence (DNA): TGCGCCAGCAGCCAGGCCGCTAGCGGGATCATAGATACGCAGTATTTT. As protein: CASSQAASGIIDTQYF.

The chain employs TRBV10-3 and TRBJ1-1; TRBD1 aligns across 7 bases. The CDR3 sequence is 15 residues long. CDR1 and CDR2 (germline): ENHRY, SYGVKD. The ends lost 6 bases at V and 1 base at J; junction bases unmatched: 8. This CDR3 is CAISRSGQPNTEAFF. The DNA of the CDR3 is TGTGCCATCAGCCGCTCGGGACAGCCGAACACTGAAGCTTTCTTT.

The chain recombines TRBV10-1 with TRBJ1-6; 9 bases agree with TRBD1. With 4 bases clipped from V and 9 bases from J, the junction kept 10 bases outside the gene matches. The germline gives CDR1 WNHNN, CDR2 SYGVQD (reference sequence). The CDR3 loop spans 16 amino acids. CDR3 in DNA: TGCGCCAGCAGTGGCACAGGGGGCGGGGGGATTTCACCCCTCCACTTT. Its protein product is CASSGTGGGGISPLHF.

This rearrangement joins TRBV24-1 to TRBJ2-3; 9 bases are a match to TRBD2. Unmatched junction bases numbered 13, after V lost 5 bases and J lost 11 bases. Germline CDR1 and CDR2: KGHDR and SFDVKD. This CDR3 contains 15 residues. The CDR3 DNA reads TGTGCCACCAGTGGGGCGGGAGGGCCAGGCAATGAGCAGTATTTT. Translation gives CATSGAGGPGNEQYF.

This sequence joins TRBV24-1 and TRBJ2-5; no reliable D call. Deletions cut 10 bases from V and 5 bases from J, with 25 bases between. Germline loops: CDR1 KGHDR, CDR2 SFDVKD. The CDR3 spans 16 residues. The chain's CDR3 is CATRGPASGRIETQYF. The CDR3 bases are TGTGCCACGAGAGGACCGGCGTCGGGCAGGATCGAGACCCAGTACTTC.

This clonotype was observed a few times. The J gene is TRBJ1-4, the V gene TRBV19; unclear D gene. The CDR3 sequence is 13 residues long. V was cut by 6 bases and J by 0 bases, with 5 bases left in between. Germline V gives CDR1 LNHDA, CDR2 SQIVND (reference sequence). The CDR3 nucleotides read TGTGCCAGTAGATACACAACTAATGAAAAACTGTTTTTT. Translating gives CASRYTTNEKLFF.

This clonotype was counted many times. J is TRBJ2-5 and V is TRBV12-3 or TRBV12-4, with D perhaps TRBD2 (6 bases). The ends were cut back, 2 bases at V and 4 bases at J, with 14 bases in the middle. The CDR3 contains 15 residues. The CDR3 here is CASSLNQGGGETQYF. CDR3 coding DNA: TGTGCCAGCAGTTTAAACCAGGGAGGAGGAGAGACCCAGTACTTC.

The rearrangement uses TRBV7-2 and TRBJ2-3, with unresolved D. CDR1 and CDR2 from the germline V gene are SGHTA and FQGNSA. The length of the CDR3 is 14 residues. Trimming removed 1 base at V and 4 bases at J, with 9 bases between. The CDR3 sequence is CASSLGVDPDTQYF. DNA of the CDR3: TGTGCCAGCAGCTTAGGGGTAGACCCAGATACGCAGTATTTT.

The sample holds many counts of this clonotype. DNA of the CDR3: TGTGCCAGCAGCGCAGGGGGGTACTACACCTTC. The encoded protein is CASSAGGYYTF. This chain connects TRBV9 to TRBJ1-2; 7 bases match TRBD1. This CDR3 has 11 amino acids. Germline CDR1 reads SGDLS; CDR2 reads YYNGEE. With 3 bases clipped from V and 10 bases from J, the junction kept 3 bases outside the gene matches.

The chain uses TRBV10-2 and TRBJ1-6, with 10 bases matching TRBD1. The CDR3 is 17 amino acids. Per germline, CDR1 WSHSY and CDR2 SAAADI. The V gene end was trimmed by 8 bases and the J gene end by 1 base; junction bases not matched to a gene: 8. This chain's CDR3 is CASLGQGIGSYNSPLHF. The CDR3 bases are TGCGCCAGCCTGGGACAGGGGATAGGGTCCTATAATTCACCCCTCCACTTT.

There are a few counts of this clonotype. This clone may be a read error of a much larger clone one base away. J is TRBJ2-7 and V is TRBV20-1; 10 bases line up with TRBD2. The J call may be in error: the DNA end matches TRBJ2-1 better. The CDR3 sequence is 15 residues long. Germline V gene data show CDR1 as DFQATT and CDR2 as SNEGSKA (reference sequence). The CDR3 coding sequence is TGCAGTGCTCCGTCTCTAGCGGGAGTCTGTGATGAGCAGTTCTTC. Translating it yields CSAPSLAGVCDEQFF.

The V gene is TRBV5-1, the J gene TRBJ1-1, with D possibly matching TRBD1 (6 bases). Per the germline V gene, CDR1 is SGHRS and CDR2 is YFSETQ. The CDR3 covers 15 residues. Trimming took off 1 base at V and 8 bases at J, with 18 bases between the two ends. The CDR3 is CASSLNPGMRGEAFF. The CDR3 nucleotides are TGCGCCAGCAGCTTGAACCCAGGGATGAGGGGGGAAGCTTTCTTT.

This clonotype has at least ten counts. The chain recombines TRBV7-3 with TRBJ1-5; 7 nucleotides align to TRBD1. Germline V gene lookup returns CDR1 SGHTA and CDR2 FQGTGA. The CDR3 has 21 residues. Unmatched junction bases numbered 20, after V lost 1 base and J lost 2 bases. DNA for the CDR3: TGTGCCAGCAGCTTAAGGGTAGGGGGCGCGTTTGACCATAGCGGCAATCAGCCCCAGCATTTT. Translated: CASSLRVGGAFDHSGNQPQHF.

This clonotype was counted at least ten times. J is TRBJ1-4 and V is TRBV5-4; D not resolved. The V and J ends lost 4 bases and 4 bases respectively, with 8 bases between them. This CDR3 is 13 amino acids long. Per germline, CDR1 SGHNT and CDR2 YYREEE (reference sequence). The CDR3 bases are TGTGCCAGCAGCGGTCCCAATAATGAAAAACTGTTTTTT. Protein sequence: CASSGPNNEKLFF.

This clonotype was seen repeatedly, ten times or more. This chain connects TRBV27 to TRBJ2-7; D ambiguous. Looked up from germline, CDR1 is MNHEY and CDR2 is SMNVEV (reference sequence). The CDR3 loop spans 13 amino acids. V was pared by 3 bases and J by 1 base, with 7 bases between. CDR3 protein: CASSFDSSYEQYF. In DNA form, the CDR3 reads TGTGCCAGCAGTTTTGACTCTTCCTACGAGCAGTACTTC.

This clonotype was observed at least ten times. This chain connects TRBV6-1 to TRBJ1-2; the D gene is possibly TRBD1 (6 bases). The V gene lost 4 bases and the J gene lost 8 bases, with 11 bases spanning the gap. The length of the CDR3 is 12 residues. Per germline, CDR1 MNHNS and CDR2 SASEGT. As DNA, the CDR3 is TGTGCCAGCAGTGGGACAGTGTCGGGCTACACCTTC. Translated, it gives CASSGTVSGYTF.

This chain joins TRBV29-1 and TRBJ1-2, with TRBD1 as a possible D gene (6 bases). This CDR3 contains 15 residues. V was clipped by 0 bases and J by 4 bases, with 15 bases between them. The V gene's germline CDR1 is SQVTM and CDR2 ANQGSEA. In DNA, the CDR3 is TGCAGCGTTGAAGAGGGGGCAGAAACGGGCTATGGCTACACCTTC. This codes for CSVEEGAETGYGYTF.

This clonotype was detected only a few times. The chain recombines TRBV11-2 with TRBJ2-1; possible D gene TRBD1, 6 bases. The germline V gene encodes CDR1 SGHAT and CDR2 FQNNGV. Trimming removed 8 bases from V and 5 bases from J, with 16 bases in between. CDR3 length equals 14 residues. The CDR3 sequence: CASSGGGYDNEQFF. The CDR3 DNA follows: TGTGCCAGCTCGGGTGGGGGCTACGACAATGAGCAGTTCTTC.